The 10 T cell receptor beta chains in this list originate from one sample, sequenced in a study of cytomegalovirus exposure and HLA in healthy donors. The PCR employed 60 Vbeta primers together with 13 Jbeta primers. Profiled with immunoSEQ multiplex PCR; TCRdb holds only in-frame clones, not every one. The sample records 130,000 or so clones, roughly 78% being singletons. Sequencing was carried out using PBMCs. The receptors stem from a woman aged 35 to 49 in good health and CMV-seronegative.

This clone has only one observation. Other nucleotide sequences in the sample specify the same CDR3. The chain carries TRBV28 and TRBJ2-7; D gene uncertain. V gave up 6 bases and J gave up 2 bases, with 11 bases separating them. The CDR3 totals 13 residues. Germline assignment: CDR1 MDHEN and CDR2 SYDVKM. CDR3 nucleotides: TGTGCCAGCAGCTCGGGTGTGGCCTACGAGCAGTACTTC. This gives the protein CASSSGVAYEQYF. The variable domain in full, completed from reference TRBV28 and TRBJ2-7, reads DVKVTQSSRYLVKRTGEKVFLECVQDMDHENMFWYRQDPGLGLRLIYFSYDVKMKEKGDIPEGYSVSREKKERFSLILESASTNQTSMYLCASSSGVAYEQYFGPGTRLTVT.

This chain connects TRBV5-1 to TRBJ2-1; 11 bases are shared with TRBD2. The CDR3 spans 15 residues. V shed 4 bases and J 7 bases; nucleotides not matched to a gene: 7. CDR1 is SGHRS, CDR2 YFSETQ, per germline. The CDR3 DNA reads TGCGCCAGCAGCCCTAAGACTAGCGGGATTAATGAGCAGTTCTTC. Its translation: CASSPKTSGINEQFF.

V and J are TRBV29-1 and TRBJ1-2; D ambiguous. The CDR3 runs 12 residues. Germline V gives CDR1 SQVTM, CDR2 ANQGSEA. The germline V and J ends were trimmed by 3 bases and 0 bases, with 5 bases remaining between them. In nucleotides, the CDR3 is TGCAGCGTTGACAGTTCTAACTATGGCTACACCTTC. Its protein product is CSVDSSNYGYTF.

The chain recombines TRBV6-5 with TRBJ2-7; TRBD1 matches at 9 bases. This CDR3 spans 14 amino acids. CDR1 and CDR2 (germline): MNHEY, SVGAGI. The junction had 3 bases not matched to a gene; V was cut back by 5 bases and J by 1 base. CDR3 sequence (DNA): TGTGCCAGCAGTCCCGGGACAGGGTCCTACGAGCAGTACTTC. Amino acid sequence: CASSPGTGSYEQYF.

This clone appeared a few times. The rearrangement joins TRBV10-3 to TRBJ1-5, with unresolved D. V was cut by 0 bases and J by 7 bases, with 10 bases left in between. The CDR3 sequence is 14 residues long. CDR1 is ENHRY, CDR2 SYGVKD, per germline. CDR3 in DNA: TGTGCCATCAGTGAGTCGTCCGGGTTCCAGCCCCAGCATTTT. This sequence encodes CAISESSGFQPQHF.

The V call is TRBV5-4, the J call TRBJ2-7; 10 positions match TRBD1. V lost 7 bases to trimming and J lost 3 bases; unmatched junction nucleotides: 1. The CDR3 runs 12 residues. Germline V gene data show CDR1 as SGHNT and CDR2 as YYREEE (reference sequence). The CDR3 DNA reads TGTGCCAGCCGGGACAGGGGCTACGAGCAGTACTTC. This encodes CASRDRGYEQYF.

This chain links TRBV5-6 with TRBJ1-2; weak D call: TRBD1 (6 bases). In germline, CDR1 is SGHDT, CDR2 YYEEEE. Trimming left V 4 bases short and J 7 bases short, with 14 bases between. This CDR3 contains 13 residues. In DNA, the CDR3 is TGTGCCAGCAGCCTAGGGGGGGCCGGTGGCTACACCTTC. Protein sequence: CASSLGGAGGYTF.

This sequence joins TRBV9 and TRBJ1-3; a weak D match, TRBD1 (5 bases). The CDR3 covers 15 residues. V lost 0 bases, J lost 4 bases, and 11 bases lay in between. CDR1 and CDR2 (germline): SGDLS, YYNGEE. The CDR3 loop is CASSVGRGGGNTIYF. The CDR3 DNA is TGTGCCAGCAGCGTAGGGAGGGGAGGGGGAAACACCATATATTTT.

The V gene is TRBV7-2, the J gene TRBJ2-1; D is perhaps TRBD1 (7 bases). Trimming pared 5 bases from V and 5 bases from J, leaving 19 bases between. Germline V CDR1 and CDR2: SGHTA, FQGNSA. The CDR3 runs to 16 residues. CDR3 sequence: CASSLTRDRADNEQFF. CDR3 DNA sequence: TGTGCCAGCAGCCTCACGCGGGACAGAGCCGACAATGAGCAGTTCTTC.

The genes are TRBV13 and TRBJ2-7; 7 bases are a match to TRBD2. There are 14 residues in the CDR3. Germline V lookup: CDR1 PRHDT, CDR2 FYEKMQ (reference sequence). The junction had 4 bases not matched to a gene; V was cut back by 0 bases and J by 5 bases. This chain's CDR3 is CASSLGRLANEQYF. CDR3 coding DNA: TGTGCCAGCAGCTTAGGACGACTAGCTAACGAGCAGTACTTC.